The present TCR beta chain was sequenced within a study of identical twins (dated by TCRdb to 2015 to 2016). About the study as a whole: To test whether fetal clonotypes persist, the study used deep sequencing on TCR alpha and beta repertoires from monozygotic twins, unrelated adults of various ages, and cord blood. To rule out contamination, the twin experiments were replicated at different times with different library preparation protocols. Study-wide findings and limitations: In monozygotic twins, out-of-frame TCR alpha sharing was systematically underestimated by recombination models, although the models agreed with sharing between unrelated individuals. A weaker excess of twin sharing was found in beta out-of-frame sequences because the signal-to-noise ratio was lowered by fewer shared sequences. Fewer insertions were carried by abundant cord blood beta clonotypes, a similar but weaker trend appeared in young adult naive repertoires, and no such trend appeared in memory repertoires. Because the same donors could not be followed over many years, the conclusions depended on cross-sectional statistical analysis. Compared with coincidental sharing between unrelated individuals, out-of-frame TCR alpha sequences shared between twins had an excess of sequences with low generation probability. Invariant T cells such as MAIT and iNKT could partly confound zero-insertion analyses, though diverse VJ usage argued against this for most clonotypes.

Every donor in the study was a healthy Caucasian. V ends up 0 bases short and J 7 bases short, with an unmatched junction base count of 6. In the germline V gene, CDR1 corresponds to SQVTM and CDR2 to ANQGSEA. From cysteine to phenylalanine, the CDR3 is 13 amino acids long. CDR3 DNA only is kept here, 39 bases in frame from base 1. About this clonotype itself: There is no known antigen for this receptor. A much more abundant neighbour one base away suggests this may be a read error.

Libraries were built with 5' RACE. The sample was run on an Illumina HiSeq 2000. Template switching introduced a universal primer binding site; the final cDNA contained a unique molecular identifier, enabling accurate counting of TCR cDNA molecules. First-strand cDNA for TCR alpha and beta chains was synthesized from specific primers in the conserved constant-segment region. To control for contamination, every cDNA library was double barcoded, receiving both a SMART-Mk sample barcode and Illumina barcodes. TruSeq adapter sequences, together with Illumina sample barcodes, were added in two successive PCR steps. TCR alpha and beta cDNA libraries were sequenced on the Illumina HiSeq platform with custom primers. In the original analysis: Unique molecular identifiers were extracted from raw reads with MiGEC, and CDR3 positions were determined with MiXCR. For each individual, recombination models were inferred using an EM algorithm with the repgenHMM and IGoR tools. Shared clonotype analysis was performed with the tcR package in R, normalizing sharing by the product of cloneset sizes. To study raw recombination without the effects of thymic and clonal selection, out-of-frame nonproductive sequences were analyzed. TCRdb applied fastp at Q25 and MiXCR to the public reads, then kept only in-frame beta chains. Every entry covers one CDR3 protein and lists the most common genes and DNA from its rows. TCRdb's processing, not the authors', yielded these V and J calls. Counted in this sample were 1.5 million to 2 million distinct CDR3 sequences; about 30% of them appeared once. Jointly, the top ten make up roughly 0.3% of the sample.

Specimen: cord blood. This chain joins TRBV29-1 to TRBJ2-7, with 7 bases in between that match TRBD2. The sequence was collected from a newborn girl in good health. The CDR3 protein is CSVEDGGKGEQYF. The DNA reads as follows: TGCAGCGTTGAAGACGGGGGGAAAGGTGAGCAGTACTTC.